This T cell receptor beta chain originates from a study of blood T cell repertoires in COVID-19 (dated by TCRdb to the early 2020s). Background on the whole study: The collaborator samples originated in the United States, Italy and Spain and spanned the acute and convalescent phases of COVID-19. The material from the prospective study consisted of cDNA or gDNA derived from T cells, B-cell-depleted T cells, or PBMCs. The dataset comprised deeply sampled blood TCRbeta repertoires from subjects exposed to, actively infected with, or recovered from COVID-19. The repertoires were released in a freely available public database meant as a resource for research on the immune response to SARS-CoV-2. The samples were drawn from the first 160 participants of the ongoing ImmuneRACE study and from 1,254 subjects provided by 6 global collaborators. Sample metadata almost always included a de-identified subject ID, COVID-19 status, age in years and sex. HLA class I and class II types, where available, came from metadata supplied by the sample provider rather than from assay-based typing.

The immunoSEQ Assay, a bias-controlled multiplex PCR, was used to amplify TCRbeta CDR3 regions from genomic DNA. The authors' analysis ran thus. The number of nucleated cells in each sample was estimated from the amplification of reference gene primers within the assay. To quantify the absolute abundance of each unique TCRbeta CDR3 rearrangement, sequence reads were collapsed and filtered. Productive Simpson clonality was computed per sample as the square root of Simpson's diversity index over productive rearrangements. The table comes from immuneACCESS by way of TCRdb, which keeps in-frame sequences with V and J called. Part of the clones is missing from these tables; in studies checked, under half for an unresolved V gene and the rest for unknown reasons. V and J calls and clone size follow that table, whereas D and trimming were derived from the DNA. This sample holds about 320,000 clones; over 75% were observed only once. The ten biggest clones cover 8.5% to 12% of the sample.

Broader findings and caveats from the paper: Clinical and demographic metadata were provided uncurated, with the amount varying by source and participant.

In the case of this clone: The target of this receptor is not known. No base qualities exist here, and no much larger clone lies one base off it.

Enrolling through a virtual design, the prospective study's participants ranged in age from roughly 18 to 95 years and lived across 24 United States geographic areas. To assign participants to cohorts, the prospective study relied on clinical history that participants themselves reported in a screening survey and a study questionnaire. ImmuneRACE Cohort 3 recovered participants were defined by two consecutive negative NP/OP PCR tests, healthcare professional clearance, or symptom resolution. Each participant in the prospective study had whole blood, serum and a nasopharyngeal or oropharyngeal swab collected by mobile phlebotomists. Over an approximately two-month period, participants in the prospective study had the option of providing additional blood draws and questionnaires. Before DNA extraction, prospective study blood samples were shipped either frozen or at room temperature. Based on the germline V gene, the CDR1 and CDR2 sequences are SNHLY and FYNNEI. V is cut by 7 bases and J by 2 bases, and the space between the germline ends is 12 bases. The CDR3 goes from the cysteine to the phenylalanine over 14 residues. The retained sequence is limited to the CDR3, 42 bases, with the frame set at the first base.

The material sequenced was PBMCs or T cells enriched from blood (not recorded which). Rearrangement joined TRBV2 to TRBJ2-1; matching of 7 bases hints at TRBD2 as the D gene. This receptor was taken from a woman between 18 and 29 years old who had recovered from COVID-19. The sequenced DNA: TGTGCCAGCAAGAGGGGGGGTGCCTACAATGAGCAGTTCTTC. Protein translation: CASKRGGAYNEQFF.